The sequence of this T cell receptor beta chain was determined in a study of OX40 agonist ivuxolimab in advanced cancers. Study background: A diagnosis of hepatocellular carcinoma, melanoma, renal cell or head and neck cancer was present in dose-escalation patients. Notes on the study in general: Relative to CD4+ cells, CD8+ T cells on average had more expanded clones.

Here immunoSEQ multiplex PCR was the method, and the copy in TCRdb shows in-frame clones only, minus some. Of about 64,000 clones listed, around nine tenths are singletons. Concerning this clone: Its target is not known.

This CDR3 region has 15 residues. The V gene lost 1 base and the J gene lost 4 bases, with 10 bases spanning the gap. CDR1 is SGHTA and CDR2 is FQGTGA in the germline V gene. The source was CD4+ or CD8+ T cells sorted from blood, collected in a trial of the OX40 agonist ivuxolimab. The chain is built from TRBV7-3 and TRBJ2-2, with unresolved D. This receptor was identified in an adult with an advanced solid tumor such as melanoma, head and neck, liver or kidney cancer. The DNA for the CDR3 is TGTGCCAGCAGCTTAAGTGGGCCGGGCACCGGGGAGCTGTTTTTT. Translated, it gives CASSLSGPGTGELFF.